Presented here are 23 T cell receptor beta chains from one specimen sequenced in a study of HIV-infected patients and healthy controls. Approximately 500 ng RNA was reverse transcribed with alpha and beta constant-region primers. Each of the alpha and beta chains got its own library through chain-specific third strand synthesis with indices. TCRdb re-called the 5' RACE reads with MiXCR, one entry per CDR3 protein. The sample contains approximately 6,000 distinct CDR3 sequences, 9.5% to 13% of which appear only once. No cell fractionation was done, so the repertoire covers all unsorted peripheral blood T cells. The sample here was blood, taken before antiretroviral therapy. The receptors were sampled from an adult with HIV infection.

This clonotype has ten or more counts. The V call is TRBV6-5, the J call TRBJ1-4; a possible D gene is TRBD1 (5 bases). Germline V gene lookup returns CDR1 MNHEY and CDR2 SVGAGI. This CDR3 comprises 15 residues. V shed 0 bases and J shed 7 bases, with 12 bases lying between them. The CDR3 here is CASSYSGREGEKLFF. CDR3 sequence (DNA): TGTGCCAGCAGTTACTCGGGCAGGGAGGGTGAAAAACTGTTTTTT.

This clonotype was seen ten or more times. The rearrangement links TRBV14 to TRBJ1-6; D gene uncertain. The germline V gene has CDR1 SGHDN and CDR2 FVKESK. The V gene lost 0 bases and the J gene lost 6 bases, with 6 bases spanning the gap. The CDR3 spans 14 residues. DNA of the CDR3: TGTGCCAGCAGCCAAGACTTCAGTAATTCACCCCTCCACTTT. Translation gives CASSQDFSNSPLHF.

The V call is TRBV7-8, the J call TRBJ1-1, with D possibly being TRBD1 (6 bases). The CDR3 runs 15 residues. The ends were cut back, 1 base at V and 6 bases at J, with 15 bases in the middle. Germline V gene lookup returns CDR1 SGHVS and CDR2 FQNEAQ. Here the CDR3 DNA reads TGTGCCAGCAGCTTAGAGGATAACAGGGCGGCTGAAGCTTTCTTT. As protein: CASSLEDNRAAEAFF.

This clonotype was seen many times. V usage is TRBV5-4 and J usage is TRBJ2-5; tentative D call: TRBD1 (6 bases). CDR1 and CDR2 (germline): SGHNT, YYREEE (reference sequence). The CDR3 is 14 amino acids. V shed 4 bases and J shed 5 bases, with 15 bases lying between them. The CDR3 protein is CASSPTGPRETQYF. Written as DNA, the CDR3 is TGTGCCAGCAGCCCGACAGGTCCTCGGGAGACCCAGTACTTC.

Of note for this clonotype: A much larger clone lies a single base off, so this may be a read error. This chain uses TRBV20-1 with TRBJ2-5, with 9 positions matching TRBD1. CDR1 and CDR2 (germline): DFQATT, SNEGSKA (reference sequence). The CDR3 has 13 residues. CDR3 bases: TGCAGTGCGTCCACAGGGGGCAAAGAGACCAAGTACTTC. Translation gives CSASTGGKETKYF.

By its share, this clonotype is medium-sized. This chain connects TRBV7-3 to TRBJ2-5, with 8 bases identical to TRBD1. The V segment lost 5 bases and the J segment 5 bases; nucleotides outside the gene matches: 7. Per germline, CDR1 SGHTA and CDR2 FQGTGA. The CDR3 is 14 amino acids. CDR3 amino acids: CASSPTGGVETQYF. The CDR3 coding sequence is TGTGCCAGCAGCCCCACAGGGGGTGTGGAGACCCAGTACTTC.

This clonotype is labeled as medium-sized. This rearrangement joins TRBV6-6 to TRBJ2-3; 15 bases line up with TRBD2. Germline CDR1 is MNHNY and CDR2 is SVGAGI (reference sequence). V lost 3 bases, J lost 10 bases, and 8 bases stayed unmatched. The CDR3 extends over 16 amino acids. The CDR3 DNA follows: TGTGCCAGCAGTTATTCTGGACTAGCGGGGGGGCTAGCGCAGTATTTT. Encoded protein: CASSYSGLAGGLAQYF.

CDR3 sequence (DNA): TGTGCCAGCAGTTACTCGGGGACCGAGCAGTACTTC. This gives the protein CASSYSGTEQYF. The gene calls are TRBV6-6 and TRBJ2-7; D may be TRBD1 or TRBD2 (5 bases each). The CDR3 spans 12 residues. Trimming cost V 0 bases and J 6 bases, with 6 bases left between them. In germline, CDR1 is MNHNY, CDR2 SVGAGI (reference sequence).

This clonotype is labeled as medium-sized. The gene calls are TRBV9 and TRBJ2-3, with D tentatively TRBD1 or TRBD2 (6 bases each). V lost 4 bases, J lost 4 bases, and 16 bases lay in between. The germline gives CDR1 SGDLS, CDR2 YYNGEE. The CDR3 extends over 15 amino acids. The DNA of the CDR3 is TGTGCCAGCAGCCCATTATGGGGGGCTGCAGATACGCAGTATTTT. This sequence encodes CASSPLWGAADTQYF. Drawing the rest from reference TRBV9 and TRBJ2-3, the complete variable domain is DSGVTQTPKHLITATGQRVTLRCSPRSGDLSVYWYQQSLDQGLQFLIQYYNGEERAKGNILERFSAQQFPDLHSELNLSSLELGDSALYFCASSPLWGAADTQYFGPGTRLTVL.

This clonotype was seen repeatedly, ten times or more. The CDR3 DNA sequence: TGCGCCAGCAGCTTGGAACCCCACGGGTTGAACACTGAAGCTTTCTTT. Translating gives CASSLEPHGLNTEAFF. This chain joins TRBV5-1 and TRBJ1-1; D remains ambiguous. The length of the CDR3 is 16 residues. Between the trimmed V and J ends, which lost 0 bases and 0 bases, there was a span of 12 bases. Germline lookup yields CDR1 SGHRS and CDR2 YFSETQ.

In its sample, this clonotype was seen many times. The chain uses TRBV5-4 and TRBJ2-3, with D tentatively TRBD2 (5 bases). The germline gives CDR1 SGHNT, CDR2 YYREEE (reference sequence). The CDR3 consists of 16 residues. V was cut by 4 bases and J by 2 bases, with 17 bases left in between. The CDR3 loop is CASSLSQRKFTDTQYF. The CDR3, as DNA: TGTGCCAGCAGCCTTTCCCAGCGGAAATTCACAGATACGCAGTATTTT.

In its sample, this clonotype ranks as medium-sized (0.01 to 0.1%). V usage is TRBV4-1 and J usage is TRBJ1-1; D not resolved. Germline V lookup: CDR1 MGHRA, CDR2 YSYEKL. Trimming took 0 bases from V and 0 from J, leaving 8 bases between them. The CDR3 runs to 15 residues. As DNA, the CDR3 is TGCGCCAGCAGCCAAGATCGCGACATGAACACTGAAGCTTTCTTT. Its protein product is CASSQDRDMNTEAFF.

This clonotype was detected only a few times. The chain recombines TRBV6-6 with TRBJ1-4; 9 bases line up with TRBD1. The J segment lost 12 bases and the V segment lost 6 bases, leaving 20 bases of the junction unmatched. CDR3 size: 17 residues. CDR1 MNHNY and CDR2 SVGAGI come from the germline V gene (reference sequence). The CDR3 loop is CASRDGTGIEHGEELFF. In nucleotides, the CDR3 is TGTGCCAGCAGGGACGGGACAGGGATCGAACATGGTGAGGAACTGTTTTTT.

This clonotype is deemed medium-sized. The rearrangement links TRBV6-5 to TRBJ2-3; 10 bases agree with TRBD2. Germline V CDR1 and CDR2: MNHEY, SVGAGI. The trim removed 4 bases at V and 3 bases at J, leaving 4 bases unmatched. The CDR3 runs to 15 residues. The CDR3 DNA reads TGTGCCAGCAGTTCGCCTAGCGGGGGTACAGATACGCAGTATTTT. It translates to CASSSPSGGTDTQYF.

By frequency in the sample, this clonotype is medium-sized. CDR3 DNA sequence: TGTGCCAACACAGACAGGTATAACACAGATACGCAGTATTTT. Translation: CANTDRYNTDTQYF. The rearrangement uses TRBV12-3 or TRBV12-4 and TRBJ2-3, with D maybe TRBD1 (6 bases). The CDR3 runs to 14 residues. The V end was cut by 10 bases, the J end by 2 bases, with 16 bases between.

The chain joins TRBV5-1 to TRBJ2-7; D ambiguous. There are 16 residues in the CDR3. Trimming took off 0 bases at V and 2 bases at J, with 15 bases between the two ends. Germline CDR1 is SGHRS and CDR2 is YFSETQ. CDR3 coding DNA: TGCGCCAGCAGCTTGGAAGTGAGGTCCTGGACCTACGAGCAGTACTTC. It is translated as CASSLEVRSWTYEQYF.

This clonotype is labeled medium-sized. The V call is TRBV27, the J call TRBJ2-7; D might be TRBD1 (6 bases). CDR1 and CDR2 (germline): MNHEY, SMNVEV (reference sequence). The V end was cut by 2 bases, the J end by 6 bases, with 14 bases between. CDR3 length equals 14 residues. The CDR3 sequence: CASSLRYRASEQYF. CDR3 bases: TGTGCCAGCAGTTTACGTTACAGGGCCTCCGAGCAGTACTTC.

By share of the sample, this clonotype is medium-sized. V gene TRBV3-1 combines with J gene TRBJ2-1; 10 bases align to TRBD2. V was clipped by 5 bases and J by 4 bases; unmatched bases: 11. CDR3 length: 17 amino acids. Germline CDR1 reads LGHDT; CDR2 reads YNNKEL (reference sequence). CDR3 protein: CASSSSYSGGMYNEQFF. The CDR3 DNA reads TGTGCCAGCAGCTCTTCTTATAGCGGGGGGATGTACAATGAGCAGTTCTTC.

This clonotype has ten or more counts. The rearrangement joins TRBV18 to TRBJ1-2; D unresolved. CDR3 length: 16 amino acids. Trimming removed 3 bases at V and 7 bases at J, with 21 bases between. Germline CDR1 reads KGHSH; CDR2 reads LQKENI. The CDR3 DNA is TGTGCCAGCTCACCCCCCATCGGGATACGGGCAGGTGGCTACACCTTC. Amino acid sequence: CASSPPIGIRAGGYTF.

This clonotype occurred many times. The chain combines TRBV3-1 with TRBJ1-4, with 7 bases lining up with TRBD1. Trimming took 0 bases from V and 11 from J; bases not matched to a gene: 6. Germline V gives CDR1 LGHDT, CDR2 YNNKEL (reference sequence). The CDR3 is made up of 14 amino acids. CDR3 DNA: TGTGCCAGCAGCCAAGACACGGACAGGCGCAAACTGTTTTTT. Its protein is CASSQDTDRRKLFF.

This clonotype counts as medium-sized. The CDR3 bases are TGTGCCATCAGTGAGTCGGCTAGCGGACTCTACAATGAGCAGTTCTTC. Translating it yields CAISESASGLYNEQFF. The chain uses TRBV10-3 and TRBJ2-1; 7 bases map to TRBD2. The V gene's germline CDR1 is ENHRY and CDR2 SYGVKD. The CDR3 is 16 residues long. J gave up 3 bases and V 0 bases, and 5 bases lay outside the gene matches.

Sample share makes this clonotype medium-sized. The chain links TRBV24-1 to TRBJ1-3; possibly TRBD1 for D (6 bases). V was trimmed by 10 bases and J by 2 bases, leaving 11 bases between them. Germline CDR1 KGHDR, CDR2 SFDVKD. This CDR3 is 13 amino acids long. CDR3 DNA sequence: TGTGCCACAACCGGGACAACTGGAAACACCATATATTTT. This gives the protein CATTGTTGNTIYF.

Many counts were recorded for this clonotype. The rearrangement uses TRBV25-1 and TRBJ1-5; D unresolved. V lost 3 bases to trimming and J lost 7 bases, with 13 bases between them. The CDR3 sequence is 14 residues long. From germline, CDR1 is MGHDK and CDR2 SYGVNS. CDR3 nucleotides: TGTGCCAGCAGTGAGGGTAGGGAGGAGCAGCCCCAGCATTTT. It yields the protein CASSEGREEQPQHF.